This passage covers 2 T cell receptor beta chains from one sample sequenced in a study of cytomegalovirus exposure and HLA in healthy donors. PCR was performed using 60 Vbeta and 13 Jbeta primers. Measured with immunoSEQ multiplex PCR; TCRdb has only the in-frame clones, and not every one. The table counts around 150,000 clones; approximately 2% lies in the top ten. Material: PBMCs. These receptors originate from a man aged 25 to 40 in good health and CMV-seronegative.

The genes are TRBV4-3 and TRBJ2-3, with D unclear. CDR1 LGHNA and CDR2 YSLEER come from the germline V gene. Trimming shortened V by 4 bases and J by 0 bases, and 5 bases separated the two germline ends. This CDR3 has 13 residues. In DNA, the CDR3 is TGCGCCAGCAGCCCCTCGAGCACAGATACGCAGTATTTT. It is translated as CASSPSSTDTQYF.

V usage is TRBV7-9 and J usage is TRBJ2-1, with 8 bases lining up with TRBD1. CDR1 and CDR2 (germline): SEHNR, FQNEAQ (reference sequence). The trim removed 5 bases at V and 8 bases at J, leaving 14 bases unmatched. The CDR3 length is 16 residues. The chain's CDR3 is CASSKGQGAASDEQFF. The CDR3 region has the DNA TGTGCCAGCAGCAAGGGGCAGGGGGCGGCTTCGGATGAGCAGTTCTTC. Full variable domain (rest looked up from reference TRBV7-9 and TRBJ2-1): DTGVSQNPRHKITKRGQNVTFRCDPISEHNRLYWYRQTLGQGPEFLTYFQNEAQLEKSRLLSDRFSAERPKGSFSTLEIQRTEQGDSAMYLCASSKGQGAASDEQFFGPGTRLTVL.